This T cell receptor (beta chain) was recovered during a study of blood T cells in healthy people across ages. Background on the study: Template switching caught about one barcoded beta molecule for each two T cells. Overall study findings and caveats: Comparison with aged donors showed that long-lived donors had more naive CD4+ cells and higher diversity.

This clonotype was detected once. Its antigen is currently unknown. Every sample gave at least 5.5 micrograms of total RNA when it was extracted. Alongside a J-beta primer mix, a sample-barcoded 5' primer served in a second PCR lasting 7 to 11 cycles. TCRdb redid the calling of the 5' RACE reads with MiXCR, one entry per CDR3 protein. The sample shows about 650,000 distinct CDR3 sequences, 45% to 60% of them seen only once. The CDR3 is made up of 13 amino acids. After removal of 5 bases from V and 6 bases from J, the junction contained 5 bases not matched to a gene. CDR1 and CDR2 (germline): DFQATT, SNEGSKA (reference sequence).

The receptor was derived from a woman older than 75 in good health. The genes are TRBV20-1 and TRBJ1-4; 8 nucleotides line up with TRBD1. Sequencing used blood. The CDR3 DNA reads as TGCAGTGCTGGCGGACAGGGTTATGAAAAACTGTTTTTT. Protein product: CSAGGQGYEKLFF.